What follows are 23 T cell receptor beta chains derived from one specimen sequenced in a study of cytomegalovirus exposure and HLA in healthy donors (TCRdb year 2017). The protocol used for the library was the immunoSEQ multiplex PCR assay. The multiplex PCR relied on a mix of 60 forward primers for TCR Vbeta segments and 13 reverse primers for TCR Jbeta segments. Sourced from immuneACCESS, this table was stored by TCRdb with only in-frame sequences that have V and J called. A share of the clones is absent; for the studies checked, an unresolved V gene accounts for under half, and the remainder has no known explanation. The sample table includes 100,000 to 150,000 clones. Around 2.9% of the sample is taken by the ten largest. The sample was PBMCs. These receptors were obtained from a man aged 25 to 45 in good health and CMV-seronegative.

The J gene is TRBJ2-7, the V gene TRBV28; 12 bases fit TRBD1. This CDR3 contains 16 residues. The germline gives CDR1 MDHEN, CDR2 SYDVKM. After removal of 6 bases from V and 2 bases from J, the junction contained 8 bases not matched to a gene. DNA of the CDR3: TGTGCCAGCAGAATTGGGGACAGGGGGCCGACCTACGAGCAGTACTTC. Its protein product is CASRIGDRGPTYEQYF. The variable domain in full, completed from reference TRBV28 and TRBJ2-7, reads DVKVTQSSRYLVKRTGEKVFLECVQDMDHENMFWYRQDPGLGLRLIYFSYDVKMKEKGDIPEGYSVSREKKERFSLILESASTNQTSMYLCASRIGDRGPTYEQYFGPGTRLTVT.

The rearrangement links TRBV21-1 to TRBJ2-2; the table's D call, TRBD2, has no DNA check behind it. TRBV21-1 is marked as a pseudogene. The CDR3 consists of 15 residues. The CDR3 bases are TGTGCCAGCAGAACCCACTGTACGAACACCGGGGAGCTGTTTTTT. Translating it yields CASRTHCTNTGELFF.

The chain is built from TRBV7-9 and TRBJ2-1; maybe TRBD2 (6 bases). Germline V lookup: CDR1 SEHNR, CDR2 FQNEAQ (reference sequence). The CDR3 length is 10 residues. Trimming cost V 3 bases and J 14 bases, with 8 bases left between them. Written as DNA, the CDR3 is TGTGCCAGCAGCTTCGGGAGCGAGTTCTTC. This translates into CASSFGSEFF.

The chain has TRBV19 and TRBJ2-7; 9 bases fit TRBD1. CDR1 and CDR2 (germline): LNHDA, SQIVND (reference sequence). The CDR3 contains 14 residues. This CDR3 is CGTENRDRVHEQYF. In nucleotides, the CDR3 is TGTGGCACAGAAAACCGGGACAGGGTCCACGAGCAGTACTTC.

The chain recombines TRBV19 with TRBJ2-2; tentative D call: TRBD1 (6 bases). With 8 bases removed from V and 3 bases from J, the gap between germline ends came to 13 bases. The CDR3 runs 14 residues. Looked up from germline, CDR1 is LNHDA and CDR2 is SQIVND (reference sequence). CDR3 nucleotide sequence: TGTGCCAGTGCCGACAGGTTCCACACCGGGGAGCTGTTTTTT. As protein: CASADRFHTGELFF.

The rearrangement links TRBV10-1 to TRBJ1-1, with a tentative D call TRBD1 (5 bases). V was pared by 0 bases and J by 4 bases, with 9 bases between. This CDR3 has 14 amino acids. Germline V gives CDR1 WNHNN, CDR2 SYGVQD (reference sequence). The CDR3 region has the DNA TGCGCCAGCAGTGAGTCGGGGGGTGTCACTGAAGCTTTCTTT. Its protein product is CASSESGGVTEAFF.

The V and J genes are TRBV5-1 and TRBJ2-5, with 10 bases fitting TRBD1. V trimming: 4 bases; J trimming: 4 bases; junction bases outside the gene matches: 4. Germline V gives CDR1 SGHRS, CDR2 YFSETQ. The CDR3 is 14 residues long. The CDR3 DNA reads TGCGCCAGCAGCAAGGACAGGGGGGCAGAGACCCAGTACTTC. Amino acid sequence: CASSKDRGAETQYF.

The chain carries TRBV9 and TRBJ2-1; 8 bases align to TRBD2. This CDR3 region has 15 residues. Germline V gene lookup returns CDR1 SGDLS and CDR2 YYNGEE. V lost 4 bases, J lost 7 bases, and 10 bases stayed unmatched. The CDR3 loop is CASSLGSGSGNEQFF. The CDR3 bases are TGTGCCAGCAGCCTGGGGAGCGGGAGTGGTAATGAGCAGTTCTTC. Full variable domain (missing parts from reference TRBV9 and TRBJ2-1): DSGVTQTPKHLITATGQRVTLRCSPRSGDLSVYWYQQSLDQGLQFLIQYYNGEERAKGNILERFSAQQFPDLHSELNLSSLELGDSALYFCASSLGSGSGNEQFFGPGTRLTVL.

The rearrangement uses TRBV30 and TRBJ1-4; 9 bases match TRBD1. Germline V gives CDR1 GTSNPN, CDR2 SVGIG (reference sequence). The junction had 8 bases not matched to a gene; V was cut back by 7 bases and J by 8 bases. The CDR3 sequence is 13 residues long. The CDR3 sequence: CASTDRGSEKLFF. The CDR3 DNA reads as TGTGCCTCCACGGACAGGGGAAGCGAAAAACTGTTTTTT.

This rearrangement joins TRBV2 to TRBJ2-3; D might be TRBD2 (5 bases). Trimming left V 7 bases short and J 1 base short, with 27 bases between. CDR1 and CDR2 (germline): SNHLY, FYNNEI. This CDR3 spans 19 amino acids. CDR3 sequence reads: CASTATLAPAGVGTDTQYF. The CDR3 DNA reads as TGTGCCAGCACCGCCACCCTAGCCCCCGCGGGTGTGGGCACAGATACGCAGTATTTT.

The gene calls are TRBV28 and TRBJ1-5; D is unclear. With 4 bases removed from V and 0 bases from J, the gap between germline ends came to 13 bases. From germline, CDR1 is MDHEN and CDR2 SYDVKM. The CDR3 contains 16 residues. The CDR3 nucleotides read TGTGCCAGCAGTTATGTCGCCCGGTCTAGCAATCAGCCCCAGCATTTT. It codes for CASSYVARSSNQPQHF.

The rearrangement joins TRBV5-6 to TRBJ1-1, with 8 bases identical to TRBD1. Trimming at V came to 3 bases and at J to 1 base, leaving 5 bases not matched to a gene. CDR3 length: 15 residues. CDR1 is SGHDT and CDR2 is YYEEEE in the germline V gene. Here the CDR3 DNA reads TGTGCCAGCAGCTCGACGGGACAGGCGAACACTGAAGCTTTCTTT. Amino acid sequence: CASSSTGQANTEAFF.

The chain joins TRBV6-1 to TRBJ1-2; D is ambiguous. V was cut by 4 bases and J by 5 bases, with 17 bases left in between. Germline V gene lookup returns CDR1 MNHNS and CDR2 SASEGT. CDR3 size: 15 residues. The CDR3 bases are TGTGCCAGCAGTGGCGTCTTTCCCCCCATGTATGGCTACACCTTC. Translation gives CASSGVFPPMYGYTF.

This chain uses TRBV6-5 with TRBJ1-5, with D tentatively TRBD1 (5 bases). The CDR3 spans 13 residues. The germline CDR1 and CDR2 sequences are MNHEY and SVGAGI. V lost 10 bases and J 3 bases, leaving 13 bases between the germline ends. The CDR3 loop is CATRRGINQPQHF. The CDR3 DNA follows: TGTGCCACCCGGCGGGGGATCAATCAGCCCCAGCATTTT.

This chain joins TRBV10-1 and TRBJ2-7, with TRBD2 as a possible D gene (6 bases). Trimming pared 11 bases from V and 3 bases from J, leaving 20 bases between. CDR1 and CDR2 from the germline V gene are WNHNN and SYGVQD (reference sequence). The CDR3 runs 14 residues. CDR3 sequence (DNA): TGCGCCGGCCCTTGGGGTAGCGGCAACTACGAGCAGTACTTC. Amino acid sequence: CAGPWGSGNYEQYF.

The chain links TRBV12-5 to TRBJ2-5, with 11 bases matching TRBD1. CDR1 is LGHNT, CDR2 FRNRAP, per germline. V trimming: 5 bases; J trimming: 7 bases; junction bases outside the gene matches: 6. The CDR3 is 14 residues long. Here the CDR3 DNA reads TGTGCTAGTGGTACAGGGACAGGGGGAGGGACCCAGTACTTC. This sequence encodes CASGTGTGGGTQYF. Based on the CDR3 plus reference TRBV12-5 and TRBJ2-5, the full variable domain is DARVTQTPRHKVTEMGQEVTMRCQPILGHNTVFWYRQTMMQGLELLAYFRNRAPLDDSGMPKDRFSAEMPDATLATLKIQPSEPRDSAVYFCASGTGTGGGTQYFGPGTRLLVL.

The rearrangement uses TRBV27 and TRBJ2-5; TRBD2 matches at 11 bases. J was trimmed by 5 bases and V by 6 bases; bases with no gene match: 14. Germline CDR1 reads MNHEY; CDR2 reads SMNVEV (reference sequence). This CDR3 has 17 residues. The CDR3 region is CASRRTSGRGARETQYF. The CDR3 nucleotides read TGTGCCAGCAGACGAACTAGCGGGAGAGGTGCAAGGGAGACCCAGTACTTC.

The chain combines TRBV9 with TRBJ2-2; TRBD1 is a possible D gene (6 bases). V lost 0 bases and J lost 0, with 9 bases in between. CDR3 length: 16 amino acids. Per the germline V gene, CDR1 is SGDLS and CDR2 is YYNGEE. The CDR3 sequence: CASSVEAGANTGELFF. DNA for the CDR3: TGTGCCAGCAGCGTAGAGGCAGGGGCGAACACCGGGGAGCTGTTTTTT.

The chain carries TRBV9 and TRBJ1-1; the match to TRBD1 covers 7 bases. This CDR3 region has 15 residues. Germline loops: CDR1 SGDLS, CDR2 YYNGEE. V shed 2 bases, J shed 0 bases, and the junction held 4 bases outside the gene matches. DNA for the CDR3: TGTGCCAGCAGCGTCGCGACAGGGTTGAACACTGAAGCTTTCTTT. It codes for CASSVATGLNTEAFF.

The chain has TRBV6-6 and TRBJ1-5; TRBD1 matches 8 bases. Germline V lookup: CDR1 MNHNY, CDR2 SVGAGI (reference sequence). V gave up 8 bases and J gave up 2 bases; unmatched junction bases: 5. This CDR3 contains 14 residues. CDR3 region: CASAGQGRNQPQHF. The CDR3 nucleotides read TGTGCCAGCGCTGGACAGGGACGCAATCAGCCCCAGCATTTT.

The chain links TRBV6-1 to TRBJ1-1; no clear D. Germline V gene sequence: CDR1 MNHNS, CDR2 SASEGT. The germline V and J ends were trimmed by 1 base and 6 bases, with 21 bases remaining between them. This CDR3 is 17 amino acids long. The CDR3, as DNA: TGTGCCAGCAGTGAAGTAGTATTTGGTTTGGGTAGCGCTGAAGCTTTCTTT. As protein: CASSEVVFGLGSAEAFF.

The chain has TRBV27 and TRBJ1-1, with D hard to call. This CDR3 is 16 amino acids long. Trimming removed 6 bases at V and 2 bases at J, with 19 bases between. CDR1 and CDR2 from the germline V gene are MNHEY and SMNVEV (reference sequence). CDR3 residues: CASRPIIGWRNTEAFF. DNA for the CDR3: TGTGCCAGCAGACCCATCATCGGGTGGAGAAACACTGAAGCTTTCTTT.

The chain uses TRBV27 and TRBJ1-2; TRBD1 might be the D (5 bases). This CDR3 has 14 residues. The germline CDR1 and CDR2 sequences are MNHEY and SMNVEV (reference sequence). Trimming cost V 6 bases and J 4 bases, with 15 bases left between them. CDR3 nucleotide sequence: TGTGCCAGCAGCCTGACGACAGCCCCCTATGGCTACACCTTC. Translated: CASSLTTAPYGYTF.